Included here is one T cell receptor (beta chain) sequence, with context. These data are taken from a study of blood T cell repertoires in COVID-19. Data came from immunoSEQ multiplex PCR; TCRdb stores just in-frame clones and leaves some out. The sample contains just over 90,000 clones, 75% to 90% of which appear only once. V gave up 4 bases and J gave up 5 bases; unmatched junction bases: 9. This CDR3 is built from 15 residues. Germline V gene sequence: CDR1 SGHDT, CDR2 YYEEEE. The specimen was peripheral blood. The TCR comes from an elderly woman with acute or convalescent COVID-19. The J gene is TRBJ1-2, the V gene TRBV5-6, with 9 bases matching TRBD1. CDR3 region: CASSPGTGWAYGYTF. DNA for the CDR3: TGTGCCAGCAGCCCTGGGACAGGGTGGGCTTATGGCTACACCTTC.